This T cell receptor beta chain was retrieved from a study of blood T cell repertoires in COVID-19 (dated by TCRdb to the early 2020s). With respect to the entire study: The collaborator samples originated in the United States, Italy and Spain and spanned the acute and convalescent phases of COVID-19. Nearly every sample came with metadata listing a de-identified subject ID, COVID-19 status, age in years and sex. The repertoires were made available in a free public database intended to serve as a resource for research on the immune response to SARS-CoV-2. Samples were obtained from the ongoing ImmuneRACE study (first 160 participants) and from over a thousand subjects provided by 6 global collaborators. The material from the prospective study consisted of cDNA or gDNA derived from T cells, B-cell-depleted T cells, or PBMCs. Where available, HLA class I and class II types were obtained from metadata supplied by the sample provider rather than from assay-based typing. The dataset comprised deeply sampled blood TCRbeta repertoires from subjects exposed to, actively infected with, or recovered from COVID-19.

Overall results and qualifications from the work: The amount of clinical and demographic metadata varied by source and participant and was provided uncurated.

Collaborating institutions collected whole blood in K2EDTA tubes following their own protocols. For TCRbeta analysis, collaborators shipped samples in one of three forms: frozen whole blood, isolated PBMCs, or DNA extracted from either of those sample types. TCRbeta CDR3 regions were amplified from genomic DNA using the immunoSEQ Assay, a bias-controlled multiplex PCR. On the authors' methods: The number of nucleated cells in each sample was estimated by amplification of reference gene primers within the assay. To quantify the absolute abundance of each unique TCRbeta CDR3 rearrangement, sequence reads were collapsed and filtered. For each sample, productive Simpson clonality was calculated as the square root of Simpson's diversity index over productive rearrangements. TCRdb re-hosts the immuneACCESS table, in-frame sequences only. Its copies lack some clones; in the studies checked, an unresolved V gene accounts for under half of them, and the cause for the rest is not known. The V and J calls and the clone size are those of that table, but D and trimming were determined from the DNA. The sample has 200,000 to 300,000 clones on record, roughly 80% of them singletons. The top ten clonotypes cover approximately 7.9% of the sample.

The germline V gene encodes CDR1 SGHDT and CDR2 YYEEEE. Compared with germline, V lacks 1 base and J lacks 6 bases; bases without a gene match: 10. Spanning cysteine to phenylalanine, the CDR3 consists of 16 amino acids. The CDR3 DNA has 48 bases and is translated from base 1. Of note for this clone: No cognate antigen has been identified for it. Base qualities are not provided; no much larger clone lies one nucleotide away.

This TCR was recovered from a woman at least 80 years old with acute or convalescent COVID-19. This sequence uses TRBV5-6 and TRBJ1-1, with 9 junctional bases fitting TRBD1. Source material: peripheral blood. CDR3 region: CASSLRGTGSDSEAFF. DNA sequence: TGTGCCAGCAGCTTGCGTGGGACAGGGAGTGATTCTGAAGCTTTCTTT. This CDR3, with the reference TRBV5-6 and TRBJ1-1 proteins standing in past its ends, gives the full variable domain DAGVTQSPTHLIKTRGQQVTLRCSPKSGHDTVSWYQQALGQGPQFIFQYYEEEERQRGNFPDRFSGHQFPNYSSELNVNALLLGDSALYLCASSLRGTGSDSEAFFGQGTRLTVV.